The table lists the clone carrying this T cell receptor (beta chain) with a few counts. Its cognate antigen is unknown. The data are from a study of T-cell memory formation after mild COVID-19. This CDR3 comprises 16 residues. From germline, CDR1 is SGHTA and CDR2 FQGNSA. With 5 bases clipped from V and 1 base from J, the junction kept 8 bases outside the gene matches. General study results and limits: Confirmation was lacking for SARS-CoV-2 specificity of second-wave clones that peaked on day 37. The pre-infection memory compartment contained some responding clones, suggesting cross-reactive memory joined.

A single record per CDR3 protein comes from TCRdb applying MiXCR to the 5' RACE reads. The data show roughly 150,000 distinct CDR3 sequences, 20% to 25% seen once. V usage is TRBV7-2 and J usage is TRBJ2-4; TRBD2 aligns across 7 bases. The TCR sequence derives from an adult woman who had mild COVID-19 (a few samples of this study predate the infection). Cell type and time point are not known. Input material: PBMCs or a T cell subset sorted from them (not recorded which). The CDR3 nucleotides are TGTGCCAGCAGCGACCGACTAGCCGGGGCCAAAAACATTCAGTACTTC. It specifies CASSDRLAGAKNIQYF.